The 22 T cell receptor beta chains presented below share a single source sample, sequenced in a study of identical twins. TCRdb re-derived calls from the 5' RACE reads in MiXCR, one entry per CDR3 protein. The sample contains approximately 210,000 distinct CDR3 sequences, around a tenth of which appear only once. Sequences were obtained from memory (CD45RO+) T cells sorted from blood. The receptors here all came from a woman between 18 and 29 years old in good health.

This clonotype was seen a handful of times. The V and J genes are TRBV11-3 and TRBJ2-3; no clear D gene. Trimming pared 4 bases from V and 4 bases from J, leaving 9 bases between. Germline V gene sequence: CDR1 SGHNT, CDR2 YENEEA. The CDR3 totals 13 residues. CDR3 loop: CASSSRTADTQYF. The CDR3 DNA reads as TGTGCCAGCAGCTCTAGAACGGCAGATACGCAGTATTTT. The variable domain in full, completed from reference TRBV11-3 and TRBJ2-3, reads EAGVVQSPRYKIIEKKQPVAFWCNPISGHNTLYWYLQNLGQGPELLIRYENEEAVDDSQLPKDRFSAERLKGVDSTLKIQPAELGDSAVYLCASSSRTADTQYFGPGTRLTVL.

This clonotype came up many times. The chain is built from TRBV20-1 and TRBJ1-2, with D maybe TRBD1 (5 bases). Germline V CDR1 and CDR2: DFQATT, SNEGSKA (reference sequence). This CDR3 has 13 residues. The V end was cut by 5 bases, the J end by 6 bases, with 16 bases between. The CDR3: CSAHQGIGDGYTF. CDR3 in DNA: TGCAGTGCTCACCAGGGTATCGGGGATGGCTACACCTTC.

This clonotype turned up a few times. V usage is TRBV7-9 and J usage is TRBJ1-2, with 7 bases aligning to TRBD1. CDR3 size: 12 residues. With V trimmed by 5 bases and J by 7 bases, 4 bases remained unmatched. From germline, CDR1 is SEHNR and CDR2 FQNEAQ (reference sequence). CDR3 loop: CASSPTGFGYTF. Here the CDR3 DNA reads TGTGCCAGCAGCCCGACAGGGTTTGGCTACACCTTC.

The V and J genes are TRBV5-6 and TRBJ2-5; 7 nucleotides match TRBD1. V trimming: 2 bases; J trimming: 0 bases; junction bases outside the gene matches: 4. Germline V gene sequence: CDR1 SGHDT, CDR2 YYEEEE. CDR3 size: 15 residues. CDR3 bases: TGTGCCAGCAGCTTCCGGGACAGACACCAAGAGACCCAGTACTTC. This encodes CASSFRDRHQETQYF.

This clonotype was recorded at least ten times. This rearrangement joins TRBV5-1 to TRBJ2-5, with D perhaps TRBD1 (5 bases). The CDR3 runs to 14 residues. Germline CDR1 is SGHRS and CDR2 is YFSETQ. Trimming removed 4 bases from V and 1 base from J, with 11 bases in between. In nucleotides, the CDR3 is TGCGCCAGCAGCCTCGGACACCTCCAAGAGACCCAGTACTTC. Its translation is CASSLGHLQETQYF.

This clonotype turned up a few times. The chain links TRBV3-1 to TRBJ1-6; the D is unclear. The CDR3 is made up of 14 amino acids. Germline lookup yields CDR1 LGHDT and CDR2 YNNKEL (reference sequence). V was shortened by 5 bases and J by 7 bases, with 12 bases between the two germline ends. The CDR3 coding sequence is TGTGCCAGCAGCGTAAGTCCGGGAAATTCACCCCTCCACTTT. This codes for CASSVSPGNSPLHF.

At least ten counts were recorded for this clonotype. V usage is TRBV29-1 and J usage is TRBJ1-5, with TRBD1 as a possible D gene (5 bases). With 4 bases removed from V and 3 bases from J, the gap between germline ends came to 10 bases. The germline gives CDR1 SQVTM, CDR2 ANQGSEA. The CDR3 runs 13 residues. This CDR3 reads CSVAGALNQPQHF. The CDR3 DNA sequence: TGCAGCGTTGCTGGGGCCCTCAATCAGCCCCAGCATTTT.

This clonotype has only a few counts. Written as DNA, the CDR3 is TGCAGTGCTAGCTCGGGCCCCAATTCACCCCTCCACTTT. Protein sequence: CSASSGPNSPLHF. This chain links TRBV20-1 with TRBJ1-6; D gene uncertain. The V gene's germline CDR1 is DFQATT and CDR2 SNEGSKA (reference sequence). The germline V and J ends were trimmed by 3 bases and 7 bases, with 10 bases remaining between them. The CDR3 is 13 amino acids.

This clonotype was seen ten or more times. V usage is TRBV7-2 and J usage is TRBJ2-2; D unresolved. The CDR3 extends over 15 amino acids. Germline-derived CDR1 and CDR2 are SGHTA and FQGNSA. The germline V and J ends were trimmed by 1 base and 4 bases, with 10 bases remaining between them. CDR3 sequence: CASSLDFTTTGELFF. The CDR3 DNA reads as TGTGCCAGCAGCTTAGATTTCACCACCACCGGGGAGCTGTTTTTT. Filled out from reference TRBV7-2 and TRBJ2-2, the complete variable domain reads GAGVSQSPSNKVTEKGKDVELRCDPISGHTALYWYRQSLGQGLEFLIYFQGNSAPDKSGLPSDRFSAERTGGSVSTLTIQRTQQEDSAVYLCASSLDFTTTGELFFGEGSRLTVL.

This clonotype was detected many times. This chain's CDR3 is CASTPQRGDEKLFF. The CDR3 DNA follows: TGTGCCAGCACCCCCCAGAGGGGAGACGAAAAACTGTTTTTT. The J gene is TRBJ1-4, the V gene TRBV12-3 or TRBV12-4; a possible D gene is TRBD1 (5 bases). The CDR3 runs to 14 residues. The V gene lost 7 bases and the J gene lost 8 bases, with 17 bases spanning the gap.

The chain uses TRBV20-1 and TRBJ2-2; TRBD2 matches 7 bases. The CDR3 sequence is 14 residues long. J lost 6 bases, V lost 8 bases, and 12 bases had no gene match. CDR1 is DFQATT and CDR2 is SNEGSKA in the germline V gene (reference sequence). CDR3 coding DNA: TGCAGTTCGCGGCCGGCGGGAGTTTCCGGGGAGCTGTTTTTT. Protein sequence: CSSRPAGVSGELFF.

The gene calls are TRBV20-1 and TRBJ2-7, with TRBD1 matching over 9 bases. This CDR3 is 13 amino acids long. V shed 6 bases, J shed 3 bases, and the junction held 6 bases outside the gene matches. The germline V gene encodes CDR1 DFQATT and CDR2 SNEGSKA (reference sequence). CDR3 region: CSADRGGLYEQYF. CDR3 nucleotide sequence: TGCAGTGCCGACAGGGGGGGACTCTACGAGCAGTACTTC.

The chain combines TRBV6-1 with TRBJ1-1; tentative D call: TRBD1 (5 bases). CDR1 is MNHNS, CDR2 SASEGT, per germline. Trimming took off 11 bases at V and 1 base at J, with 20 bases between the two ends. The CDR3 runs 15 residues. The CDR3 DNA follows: TGTGCCTGCTCCTACGGGGCGAGTCGGAACACTGAAGCTTTCTTT. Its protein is CACSYGASRNTEAFF.

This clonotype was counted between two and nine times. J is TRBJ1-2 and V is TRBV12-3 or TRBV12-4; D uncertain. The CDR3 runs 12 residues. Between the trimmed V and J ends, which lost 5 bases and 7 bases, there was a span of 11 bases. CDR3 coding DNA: TGTGCCAGCAGTCGCTTCGCTCGTGGCTACACCTTC. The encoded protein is CASSRFARGYTF.

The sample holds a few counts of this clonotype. The CDR3 DNA reads as TGCGCCAGCAGCTTGGGGGACTCATCATACATTCAGTACTTC. This gives the protein CASSLGDSSYIQYF. V gene TRBV5-1 combines with J gene TRBJ2-4; a weak D match, TRBD2 (6 bases). In germline, CDR1 is SGHRS, CDR2 YFSETQ. V lost 0 bases to trimming and J lost 8 bases, with 12 bases between them. The CDR3 totals 14 residues.

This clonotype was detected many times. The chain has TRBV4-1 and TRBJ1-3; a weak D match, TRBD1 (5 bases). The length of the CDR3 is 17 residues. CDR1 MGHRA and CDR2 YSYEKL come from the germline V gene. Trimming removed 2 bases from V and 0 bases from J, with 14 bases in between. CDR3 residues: CASSQLRTRSSGNTIYF. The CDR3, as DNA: TGCGCCAGCAGCCAACTACGGACACGGAGCTCTGGAAACACCATATATTTT.

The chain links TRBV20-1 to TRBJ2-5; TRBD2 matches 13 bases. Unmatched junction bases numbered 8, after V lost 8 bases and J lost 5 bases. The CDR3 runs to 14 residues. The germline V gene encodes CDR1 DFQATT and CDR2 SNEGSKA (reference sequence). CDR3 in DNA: TGCAGTTATAGACTAGCGGGGGGCCAGGAGACCCAGTACTTC. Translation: CSYRLAGGQETQYF.

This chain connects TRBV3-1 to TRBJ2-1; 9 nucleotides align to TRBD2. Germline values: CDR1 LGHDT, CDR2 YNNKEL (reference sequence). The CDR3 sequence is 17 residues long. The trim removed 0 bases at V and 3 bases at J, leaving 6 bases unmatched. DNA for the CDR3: TGTGCCAGCAGCCAAGATTGGCGGGGGGGCGACTACAATGAGCAGTTCTTC. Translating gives CASSQDWRGGDYNEQFF.

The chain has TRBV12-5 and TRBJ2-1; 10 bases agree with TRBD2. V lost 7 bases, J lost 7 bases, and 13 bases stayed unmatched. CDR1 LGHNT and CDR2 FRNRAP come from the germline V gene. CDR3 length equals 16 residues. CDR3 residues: CASADTGTSAGNEQFF. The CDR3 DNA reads TGTGCTAGTGCCGATACCGGGACTAGCGCAGGTAATGAGCAGTTCTTC.

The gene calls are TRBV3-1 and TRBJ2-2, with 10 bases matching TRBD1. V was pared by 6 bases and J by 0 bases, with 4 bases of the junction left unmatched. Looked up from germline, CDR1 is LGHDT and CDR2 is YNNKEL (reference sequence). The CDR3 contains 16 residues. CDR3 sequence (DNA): TGTGCCAGCAGACCGGGACAGGGGACGAACACCGGGGAGCTGTTTTTT. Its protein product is CASRPGQGTNTGELFF.

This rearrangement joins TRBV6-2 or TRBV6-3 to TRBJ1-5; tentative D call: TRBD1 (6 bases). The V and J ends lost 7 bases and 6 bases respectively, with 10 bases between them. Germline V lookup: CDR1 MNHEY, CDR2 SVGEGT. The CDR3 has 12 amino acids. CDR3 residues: CASNTGSQPQHF. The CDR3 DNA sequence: TGTGCCAGCAATACAGGGAGTCAGCCCCAGCATTTT.

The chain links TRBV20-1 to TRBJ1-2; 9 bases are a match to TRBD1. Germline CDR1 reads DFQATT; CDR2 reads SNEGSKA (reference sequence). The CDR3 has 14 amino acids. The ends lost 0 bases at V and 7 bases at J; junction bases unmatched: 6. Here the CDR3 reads CSARDPTGGSGYTF. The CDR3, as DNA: TGCAGTGCTAGAGATCCGACAGGGGGAAGTGGCTACACCTTC.